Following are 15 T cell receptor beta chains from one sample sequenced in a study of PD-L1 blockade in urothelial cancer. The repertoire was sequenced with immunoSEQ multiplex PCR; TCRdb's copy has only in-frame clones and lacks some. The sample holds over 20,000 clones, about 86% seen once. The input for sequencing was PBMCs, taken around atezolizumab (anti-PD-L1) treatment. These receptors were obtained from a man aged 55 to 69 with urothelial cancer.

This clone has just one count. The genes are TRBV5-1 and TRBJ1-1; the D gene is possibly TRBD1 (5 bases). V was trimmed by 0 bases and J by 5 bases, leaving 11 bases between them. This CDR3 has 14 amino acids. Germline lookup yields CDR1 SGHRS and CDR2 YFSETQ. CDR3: CASSLARGRTEAFF. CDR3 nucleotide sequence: TGCGCCAGCAGCTTGGCTCGGGGGAGGACTGAAGCTTTCTTT.

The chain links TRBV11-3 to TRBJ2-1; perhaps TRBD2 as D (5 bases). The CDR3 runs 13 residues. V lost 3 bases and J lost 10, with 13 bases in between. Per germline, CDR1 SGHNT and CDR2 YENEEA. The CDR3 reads CASSFRRDREQFF. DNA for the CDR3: TGTGCCAGCAGCTTCAGACGGGATCGAGAGCAGTTCTTC.

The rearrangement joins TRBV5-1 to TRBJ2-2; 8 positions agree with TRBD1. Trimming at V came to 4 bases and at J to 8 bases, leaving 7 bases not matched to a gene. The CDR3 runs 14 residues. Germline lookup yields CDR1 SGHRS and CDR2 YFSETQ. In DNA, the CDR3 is TGCGCCAGCAGCAGTACAGGGGGATCTGGGGAGCTGTTTTTT. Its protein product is CASSSTGGSGELFF.

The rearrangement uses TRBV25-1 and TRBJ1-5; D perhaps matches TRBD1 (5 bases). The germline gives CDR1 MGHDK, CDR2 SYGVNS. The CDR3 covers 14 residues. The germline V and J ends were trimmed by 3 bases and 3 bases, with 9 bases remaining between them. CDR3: CASSEAGPNQPQHF. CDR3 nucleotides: TGTGCCAGCAGTGAGGCAGGGCCCAATCAGCCCCAGCATTTT.

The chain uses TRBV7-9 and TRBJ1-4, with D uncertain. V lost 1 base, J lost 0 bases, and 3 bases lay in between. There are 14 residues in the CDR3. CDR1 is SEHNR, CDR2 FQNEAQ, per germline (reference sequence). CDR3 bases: TGTGCCAGCAGCTTAGGTACAACTAATGAAAAACTGTTTTTT. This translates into CASSLGTTNEKLFF.

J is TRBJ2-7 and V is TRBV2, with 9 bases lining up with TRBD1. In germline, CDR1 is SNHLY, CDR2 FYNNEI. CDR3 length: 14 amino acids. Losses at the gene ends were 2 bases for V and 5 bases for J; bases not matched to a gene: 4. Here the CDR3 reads CASSETGGHNEQYF. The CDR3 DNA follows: TGTGCCAGCAGTGAAACAGGGGGCCACAACGAGCAGTACTTC.

CDR3 protein: CAWRPLGSQTGELFF. The CDR3 DNA sequence: TGTGCCTGGAGGCCATTAGGGAGCCAGACCGGGGAGCTGTTTTTT. The chain links TRBV30 to TRBJ2-2, with D perhaps matching TRBD2 (5 bases). The CDR3 sequence is 15 residues long. Germline V lookup: CDR1 GTSNPN, CDR2 SVGIG (reference sequence). V lost 3 bases and J lost 5, with 16 bases in between. Full variable domain (outside the CDR3, taken from reference TRBV30 and TRBJ2-2): SQTIHQWPATLVQPVGSPLSLECTVEGTSNPNLYWYRQAAGRGLQLLFYSVGIGQISSEVPQNLSASRPQDRQFILSSKKLLLSDSGFYLCAWRPLGSQTGELFFGEGSRLTVL.

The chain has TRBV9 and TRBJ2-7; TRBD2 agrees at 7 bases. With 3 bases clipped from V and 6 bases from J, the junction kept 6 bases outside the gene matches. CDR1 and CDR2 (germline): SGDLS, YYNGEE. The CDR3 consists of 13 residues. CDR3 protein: CASSAYGGGEQYF. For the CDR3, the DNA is TGTGCCAGCAGCGCTTATGGGGGGGGCGAGCAGTACTTC.

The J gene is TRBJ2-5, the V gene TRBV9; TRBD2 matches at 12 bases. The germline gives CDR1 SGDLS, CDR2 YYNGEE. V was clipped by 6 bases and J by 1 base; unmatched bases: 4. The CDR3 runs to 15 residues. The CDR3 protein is CASTTSGRPQETQYF. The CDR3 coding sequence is TGTGCCAGCACCACTAGCGGGAGGCCCCAAGAGACCCAGTACTTC. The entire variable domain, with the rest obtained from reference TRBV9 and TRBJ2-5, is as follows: DSGVTQTPKHLITATGQRVTLRCSPRSGDLSVYWYQQSLDQGLQFLIQYYNGEERAKGNILERFSAQQFPDLHSELNLSSLELGDSALYFCASTTSGRPQETQYFGPGTRLLVL.

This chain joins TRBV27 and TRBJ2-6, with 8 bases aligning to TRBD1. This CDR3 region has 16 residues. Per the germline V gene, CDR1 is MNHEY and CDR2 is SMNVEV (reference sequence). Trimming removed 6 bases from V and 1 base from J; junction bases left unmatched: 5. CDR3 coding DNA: TGTGCCAGCAGGGGATGGACAGGGTCTGGGGCCAACGTCCTGACTTTC. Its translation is CASRGWTGSGANVLTF.

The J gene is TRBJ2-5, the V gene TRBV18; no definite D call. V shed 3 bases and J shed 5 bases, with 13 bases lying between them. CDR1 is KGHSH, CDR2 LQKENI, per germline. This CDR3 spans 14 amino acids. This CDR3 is CASSPDGTKETQYF. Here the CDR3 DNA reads TGTGCCAGCTCACCGGATGGTACTAAGGAGACCCAGTACTTC.

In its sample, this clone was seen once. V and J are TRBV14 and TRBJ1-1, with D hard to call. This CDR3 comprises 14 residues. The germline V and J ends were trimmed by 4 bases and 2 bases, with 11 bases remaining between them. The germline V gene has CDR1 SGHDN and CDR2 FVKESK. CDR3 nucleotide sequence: TGTGCCAGCAGCCTCGTGGGCAGAAACACTGAAGCTTTCTTT. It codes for CASSLVGRNTEAFF. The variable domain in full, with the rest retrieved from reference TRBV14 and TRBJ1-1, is EAGVTQFPSHSVIEKGQTVTLRCDPISGHDNLYWYRRVMGKEIKFLLHFVKESKQDESGMPNNRFLAERTGGTYSTLKVQPAELEDSGVYFCASSLVGRNTEAFFGQGTRLTVV.

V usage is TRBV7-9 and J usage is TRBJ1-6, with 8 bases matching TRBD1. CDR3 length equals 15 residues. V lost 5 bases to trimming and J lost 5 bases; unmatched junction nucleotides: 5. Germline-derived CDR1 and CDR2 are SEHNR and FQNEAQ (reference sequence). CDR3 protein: CASSRWTGNNSPLHF. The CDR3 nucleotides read TGTGCCAGCAGCCGTTGGACAGGGAATAATTCACCCCTCCACTTT.

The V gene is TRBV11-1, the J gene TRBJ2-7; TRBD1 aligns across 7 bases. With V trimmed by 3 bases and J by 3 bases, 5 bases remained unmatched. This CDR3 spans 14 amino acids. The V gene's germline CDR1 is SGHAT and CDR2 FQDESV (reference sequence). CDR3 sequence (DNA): TGTGCCAGCAGCTTTGGGGACAGTGGCTACGAGCAGTACTTC. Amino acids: CASSFGDSGYEQYF.

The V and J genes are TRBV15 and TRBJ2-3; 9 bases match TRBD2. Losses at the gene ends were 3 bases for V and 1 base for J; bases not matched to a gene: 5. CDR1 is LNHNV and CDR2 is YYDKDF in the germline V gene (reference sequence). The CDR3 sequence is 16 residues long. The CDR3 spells CATSSGTSLGTDTQYF. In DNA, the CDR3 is TGTGCCACCAGCAGTGGGACTAGCCTTGGCACAGATACGCAGTATTTT.